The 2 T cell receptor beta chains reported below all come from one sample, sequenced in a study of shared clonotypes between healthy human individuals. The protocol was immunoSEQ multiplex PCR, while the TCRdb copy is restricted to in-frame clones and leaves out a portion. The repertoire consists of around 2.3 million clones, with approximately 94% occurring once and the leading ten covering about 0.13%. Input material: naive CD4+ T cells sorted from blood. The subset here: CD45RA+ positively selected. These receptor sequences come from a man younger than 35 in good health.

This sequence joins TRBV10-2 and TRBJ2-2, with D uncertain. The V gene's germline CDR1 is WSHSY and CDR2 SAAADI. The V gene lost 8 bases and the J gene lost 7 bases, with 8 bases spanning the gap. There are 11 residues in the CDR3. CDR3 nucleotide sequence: TGCGCCAGCGTGGGGAACGGGGAGCTGTTTTTT. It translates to CASVGNGELFF.

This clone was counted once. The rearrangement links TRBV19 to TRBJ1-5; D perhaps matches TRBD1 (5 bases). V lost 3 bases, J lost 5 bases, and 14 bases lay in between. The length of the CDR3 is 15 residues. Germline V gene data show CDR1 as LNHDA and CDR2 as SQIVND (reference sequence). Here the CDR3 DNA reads TGTGCCAGTAGTATCCGGGACCTGGACCATCAGCCCCAGCATTTT. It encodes CASSIRDLDHQPQHF.